The T cell receptor beta chain under discussion was sequenced for a study of OX40 agonist ivuxolimab in advanced cancers. Across the study: Participants could have had prior anti-PD-1, anti-PD-L1 or anti-CTLA-4 therapy, and more than 35% had some. General study results and limits: CD4+ and CD8+ blood T cells expanded clonally by week 6 at 0.1 to 3.0 mg/kg.

Generated by immunoSEQ multiplex PCR, the TCRdb table keeps only in-frame clones and is missing some. There are about 59,000 clones in the sample; about nine tenths occur only once, and 0.3% to 0.4% lies in the top ten. Note on this clone: The antigen remains undetermined.

The TCR was taken from an adult with an advanced solid tumor such as melanoma, head and neck, liver or kidney cancer. The input for sequencing was CD4+ or CD8+ T cells sorted from blood, taken in a trial of the OX40 agonist ivuxolimab.

DNA of the CDR3: TGCGCCAGCAGCCAAGATGGGACCTATGGCTACACCTTC. Translation: CASSQDGTYGYTF. The rearrangement links TRBV4-3 to TRBJ1-2, with a weak D call TRBD1 (5 bases). This CDR3 is built from 13 residues. V lost 0 bases, J lost 4 bases, and 6 bases lay in between. Germline lookup yields CDR1 LGHNA and CDR2 YSLEER.